These 32 T cell receptor beta chains were sequenced from one sample in a study of control samples from healthy donors and cancer patients. The table came from immunoSEQ multiplex PCR; TCRdb's copy has only in-frame clones and leaves some out. The sample records around 100,000 clones, 88% being singletons. Material: blood. Receptors originate from a woman aged 70-85 years in good health.

The J gene is TRBJ2-6, the V gene TRBV19; D is possibly TRBD1 (5 bases). Germline V lookup: CDR1 LNHDA, CDR2 SQIVND (reference sequence). This CDR3 is built from 15 residues. Trimming took 6 bases from V and 2 from J, leaving 11 bases between them. The CDR3 is CASSPAGTGANVLTF. In DNA form, the CDR3 reads TGTGCCAGTAGCCCAGCAGGGACTGGGGCCAACGTCCTGACTTTC.

This chain connects TRBV5-8 to TRBJ1-2; D is uncertain. V lost 4 bases to trimming and J lost 7 bases, with 14 bases between them. The CDR3 is 13 residues long. The germline V gene encodes CDR1 SGHTS and CDR2 YDEGEE. The CDR3 sequence: CASSPKLGTGYTF. The DNA for the CDR3 is TGTGCCAGCAGCCCCAAGCTTGGTACTGGCTACACCTTC.

V usage is TRBV7-2 and J usage is TRBJ2-7; TRBD1 might be the D (5 bases). The germline CDR1 and CDR2 sequences are SGHTA and FQGNSA. Deletions cut 6 bases from V and 4 bases from J, with 10 bases between. CDR3 length: 12 amino acids. The CDR3 here is CASSLTDYEQYF. The CDR3 DNA reads TGTGCCAGCAGTCTGACAGATTACGAGCAGTACTTC.

The chain couples TRBV5-1 to TRBJ2-1, with D possibly being TRBD1 or TRBD2 (6 bases each). Germline CDR1 and CDR2: SGHRS and YFSETQ. The CDR3 is 16 amino acids. Trimming shortened V by 0 bases and J by 5 bases, and 15 bases separated the two germline ends. CDR3 in DNA: TGCGCCAGCAGCTTGGCCCCGAACGGGGGCAACAATGAGCAGTTCTTC. Protein product: CASSLAPNGGNNEQFF.

The chain carries TRBV3-1 (or the pseudogene TRBV3-2) and TRBJ2-5, with no clear D. The V end was cut by 0 bases, the J end by 3 bases, with 8 bases between. Per germline, CDR1 LGHDT and CDR2 YNNKEL (reference sequence). The CDR3 has 14 residues. The CDR3 DNA reads as TGTGCCAGCAGCCAAGAGGGCTTAAAAGAGACCCAGTACTTC. Amino acids: CASSQEGLKETQYF.

This chain connects TRBV13 to TRBJ2-7; TRBD1 agrees at 12 bases. V shed 4 bases and J 2 bases; nucleotides not matched to a gene: 6. The CDR3 runs to 16 residues. Germline-derived CDR1 and CDR2 are PRHDT and FYEKMQ (reference sequence). DNA of the CDR3: TGTGCCAGCAGCTCCACCGGGACAGGGGGCCCCTACGAGCAGTACTTC. This codes for CASSSTGTGGPYEQYF. Full variable domain (missing parts from reference TRBV13 and TRBJ2-7): AAGVIQSPRHLIKEKRETATLKCYPIPRHDTVYWYQQGPGQDPQFLISFYEKMQSDKGSIPDRFSAQQFSDYHSELNMSSLELGDSALYFCASSSTGTGGPYEQYFGPGTRLTVT.

The J gene is TRBJ2-2, the V gene TRBV7-3; 8 nucleotides match TRBD1. From germline, CDR1 is SGHTA and CDR2 FQGTGA. This CDR3 is built from 13 residues. Germline trimming cut 5 bases from V and 5 bases from J; bases unmatched to any gene: 1. Here the CDR3 DNA reads TGTGCCAGCAGCGGACAGGGTACCGGGGAGCTGTTTTTT. This sequence encodes CASSGQGTGELFF.

CDR3 sequence reads: CASNVRGRAGELFF. The CDR3 coding sequence is TGTGCCAGCAATGTAAGGGGGCGGGCCGGGGAGCTGTTTTTT. The V call is TRBV6-5, the J call TRBJ2-2; TRBD1 agrees at 7 bases. The CDR3 is made up of 14 amino acids. V lost 7 bases, J lost 6 bases, and 8 bases stayed unmatched. CDR1 is MNHEY and CDR2 is SVGAGI in the germline V gene.

This clone was picked up a small number of times. This chain links TRBV13 with TRBJ1-2; D might be TRBD1 (5 bases). Germline CDR1 reads PRHDT; CDR2 reads FYEKMQ (reference sequence). CDR3 length equals 14 residues. Trimming took 3 bases from V and 2 from J, leaving 10 bases between them. The CDR3, as DNA: TGTGCCAGCAGCTTCTTTCAGGGAAACTATGGCTACACCTTC. Its translation is CASSFFQGNYGYTF.

The chain combines TRBV6-5 with TRBJ2-7; the match to TRBD1 covers 8 bases. Trimming cost V 7 bases and J 5 bases; bases outside gene matches: 10. The V gene's germline CDR1 is MNHEY and CDR2 SVGAGI. This CDR3 contains 14 residues. In nucleotides, the CDR3 is TGTGCCAGCATTGGCCGACAGGGGAGACACGAGCAGTACTTC. This gives the protein CASIGRQGRHEQYF.

J is TRBJ1-6 and V is TRBV3-1 (or the pseudogene TRBV3-2); D remains ambiguous. The CDR3 consists of 14 residues. V gave up 3 bases and J gave up 9 bases, with 12 bases separating them. Germline CDR1 and CDR2: LGHDT and YNNKEL (reference sequence). The CDR3 reads CASSQATGGSPLHF. In DNA, the CDR3 is TGTGCCAGCAGCCAGGCGACCGGTGGTTCACCCCTCCACTTT.

This rearrangement joins TRBV4-2 to TRBJ2-1; 8 bases fit TRBD2. The CDR3 loop spans 18 amino acids. CDR1 and CDR2 (germline): LGHNA, YNFKEQ. V lost 0 bases and J lost 4; bases outside the gene matches: 11. The DNA of the CDR3 is TGTGCCAGCAGCCAAGAAGTATCCCCGGGACTAGAATACAATGAGCAGTTCTTC. Its protein product is CASSQEVSPGLEYNEQFF.

The V call is TRBV2, the J call TRBJ1-5, with D tentatively TRBD1 (5 bases). Trimming cost V 5 bases and J 0 bases, with 14 bases left between them. This CDR3 is 16 amino acids long. Looked up from germline, CDR1 is SNHLY and CDR2 is FYNNEI. The CDR3, as DNA: TGTGCCAGCAGTAGGGACTCACAATATAGCAATCAGCCCCAGCATTTT. Translation gives CASSRDSQYSNQPQHF.

V usage is TRBV27 and J usage is TRBJ1-6; a weak D match, TRBD1 (6 bases). The V gene's germline CDR1 is MNHEY and CDR2 SMNVEV (reference sequence). V was pared by 4 bases and J by 14 bases, with 21 bases between. This CDR3 is built from 15 residues. The CDR3 region has the DNA TGTGCCAGCAGTTCAGGGACTGGAGGGACATCGGCCCTCCACTTT. Its protein is CASSSGTGGTSALHF.

J is TRBJ2-7 and V is TRBV30; no clear D gene. The CDR3 consists of 12 residues. Between the trimmed V and J ends, which lost 3 bases and 3 bases, there was a span of 9 bases. Germline V gives CDR1 GTSNPN, CDR2 SVGIG (reference sequence). The CDR3 DNA reads as TGTGCCTGGAGCTCCGGGTTCTACGAGCAGTACTTC. Translating gives CAWSSGFYEQYF.

This chain uses TRBV12-3 or TRBV12-4 with TRBJ2-1; D gene uncertain. CDR3 length: 13 amino acids. V was cut by 5 bases and J by 6 bases, with 11 bases left in between. The CDR3 DNA is TGTGCCAGCAGTAGAGACGCTGGCAATGAGCAGTTCTTC. The encoded protein is CASSRDAGNEQFF.

This clone was counted only a few times. The rearrangement uses TRBV5-4 and TRBJ2-3, with D hard to call. The CDR3 has 15 residues. V lost 4 bases and J lost 1, with 13 bases in between. Germline V gene sequence: CDR1 SGHNT, CDR2 YYREEE (reference sequence). The CDR3 loop is CASSRGVQGTDTQYF. The CDR3 nucleotides are TGTGCCAGCAGCCGTGGAGTTCAGGGCACAGATACGCAGTATTTT.

This chain uses TRBV7-2 with TRBJ1-2; D gene unclear. CDR3 length: 15 amino acids. Germline V gene sequence: CDR1 SGHTA, CDR2 FQGNSA. With 0 bases removed from V and 7 bases from J, the gap between germline ends came to 15 bases. CDR3 nucleotides: TGTGCCAGCAGCTTAGCTGACGGTGGATTGGGTGGCTACACCTTC. Its protein product is CASSLADGGLGGYTF.

This clone was seen more than once but under ten times. The chain carries TRBV2 and TRBJ2-2, with TRBD1 matching 9 bases. The J segment lost 1 base and the V segment lost 6 bases, leaving 3 bases of the junction unmatched. The CDR3 has 15 residues. Germline CDR1 is SNHLY and CDR2 is FYNNEI. The CDR3 here is CASRPDRGNTGELFF. The CDR3 region has the DNA TGTGCCAGCAGGCCGGACAGGGGGAACACCGGGGAGCTGTTTTTT.

DNA of the CDR3: TGCACCAGCAGCCAAGGCCGACTAGCGTACCAAGAGACCCAGTACTTC. This codes for CTSSQGRLAYQETQYF. The chain recombines TRBV1 with TRBJ2-5; TRBD2 is the table's D call, not checked against the DNA. TRBV1 is designated a pseudogene. This CDR3 region has 16 residues.

This clone appeared a single time. For the CDR3, the DNA is TGTGCCAGCAGCGCCACGGGCGGGGATGAGCAGTTCTTC. Translated: CASSATGGDEQFF. The V and J genes are TRBV5-6 and TRBJ2-1, with TRBD2 as a possible D gene (6 bases). Trimming pared 4 bases from V and 8 bases from J, leaving 13 bases between. CDR3 length equals 13 residues. CDR1 and CDR2 (germline): SGHDT, YYEEEE.

V is TRBV27 and J is TRBJ2-2; D uncertain. V shed 0 bases and J shed 5 bases, with 4 bases lying between them. Looked up from germline, CDR1 is MNHEY and CDR2 is SMNVEV (reference sequence). CDR3 size: 13 residues. In DNA form, the CDR3 reads TGTGCCAGCAGTTTATCTGGTACCGGGGAGCTGTTTTTT. Encoded protein: CASSLSGTGELFF.

The chain has TRBV29-1 and TRBJ1-5; 10 positions match TRBD1. With V trimmed by 6 bases and J by 4 bases, 3 bases remained unmatched. Germline V gene lookup returns CDR1 SQVTM and CDR2 ANQGSEA. The CDR3 sequence is 13 residues long. As DNA, the CDR3 is TGCAGCGTCGGGGACAGGGGAAATCAGCCCCAGCATTTT. Translating it yields CSVGDRGNQPQHF.

The table lists this clone with a count of one. This chain connects TRBV13 to TRBJ2-5, with D perhaps matching TRBD1 (5 bases). Germline loops: CDR1 PRHDT, CDR2 FYEKMQ (reference sequence). The CDR3 runs to 14 residues. V shed 4 bases and J shed 5 bases, with 14 bases lying between them. CDR3 DNA: TGTGCCAGCAGCTCCCAAGGGGCAAGGGAGACCCAGTACTTC. Translating it yields CASSSQGARETQYF.

This chain joins TRBV6-6 and TRBJ2-7; TRBD2 matches at 7 bases. The CDR3 runs to 16 residues. The V gene end was trimmed by 4 bases and the J gene end by 0 bases; junction bases not matched to a gene: 9. CDR1 MNHNY and CDR2 SVGAGI come from the germline V gene (reference sequence). CDR3 sequence: CASSWDRGVSSYEQYF. CDR3 bases: TGTGCCAGCAGTTGGGACCGGGGGGTTAGCTCCTACGAGCAGTACTTC.

The chain couples TRBV11-2 to TRBJ1-2; D not certain. CDR1 SGHAT and CDR2 FQNNGV come from the germline V gene. The CDR3 totals 16 residues. Between the trimmed V and J ends, which lost 3 bases and 8 bases, there was a span of 22 bases. The chain's CDR3 is CASSFRIAGPKNGYTF. CDR3 coding DNA: TGTGCCAGCAGCTTTAGGATAGCGGGCCCTAAAAACGGCTACACCTTC. The full variable domain, rest sourced from reference TRBV11-2 and TRBJ1-2, is EAGVAQSPRYKIIEKRQSVAFWCNPISGHATLYWYQQILGQGPKLLIQFQNNGVVDDSQLPKDRFSAERLKGVDSTLKIQPAKLEDSAVYLCASSFRIAGPKNGYTFGSGTRLTVV.

The chain joins TRBV24-1 to TRBJ1-5; D ambiguous. The germline V and J ends were trimmed by 3 bases and 8 bases, with 7 bases remaining between them. CDR3 length equals 12 residues. Germline V gene sequence: CDR1 KGHDR, CDR2 SFDVKD. The CDR3 loop is CATSDQDKPQHF. CDR3 DNA: TGTGCCACCAGTGATCAAGACAAGCCCCAGCATTTT.

Only a few counts were recorded for this clone. A junction end diverges from the germline sequence, so it may reflect a read error. The V and J genes are TRBV6-5 and TRBJ1-2; possibly TRBD1 for D (5 bases). The CDR3 extends over 14 amino acids. Germline CDR1 reads MNHEY; CDR2 reads SVGAGI. The CDR3 DNA reads TGTGCCAGCAGCGCTTCAAGGAGGGGCGGGCGCACATTCTTC. Protein sequence: CASSASRRGGRTFF.

The chain carries TRBV9 and TRBJ2-3, with 13 bases matching TRBD2. V was pared by 4 bases and J by 4 bases, with 9 bases of the junction left unmatched. The CDR3 consists of 17 residues. Germline CDR1 and CDR2: SGDLS and YYNGEE. The CDR3 DNA reads TGTGCCAGCAGCCGCACCACACTAGCGGGGGGGGCAGATACGCAGTATTTT. The encoded protein is CASSRTTLAGGADTQYF.

This chain connects TRBV20-1 to TRBJ1-3; D possibly corresponds to TRBD1 (5 bases). The CDR3 extends over 13 amino acids. Per the germline V gene, CDR1 is DFQATT and CDR2 is SNEGSKA (reference sequence). V was cut by 3 bases and J by 4 bases, with 10 bases left in between. CDR3 region: CSASPPGGNTIYF. As DNA, the CDR3 is TGCAGTGCTAGTCCCCCAGGGGGAAACACCATATATTTT.

V is TRBV2 and J is TRBJ1-2; D gene ambiguous. Trimming removed 7 bases at V and 8 bases at J, with 14 bases between. The CDR3 is 12 amino acids. Looked up from germline, CDR1 is SNHLY and CDR2 is FYNNEI. CDR3 DNA sequence: TGTGCCAGCAACCTCATAGCCAACGGCTACACCTTC. Amino acid sequence: CASNLIANGYTF.

Comment on this clone: Distinct nucleotide sequences in the sample also encode this CDR3. The chain employs TRBV6-5 and TRBJ2-5, with D hard to call. This CDR3 contains 11 residues. Germline CDR1 and CDR2: MNHEY and SVGAGI. Trimming removed 4 bases at V and 5 bases at J, with 5 bases between. CDR3 bases: TGTGCCAGCAGTTCCGTGGAGACCCAGTACTTC. This sequence encodes CASSSVETQYF.